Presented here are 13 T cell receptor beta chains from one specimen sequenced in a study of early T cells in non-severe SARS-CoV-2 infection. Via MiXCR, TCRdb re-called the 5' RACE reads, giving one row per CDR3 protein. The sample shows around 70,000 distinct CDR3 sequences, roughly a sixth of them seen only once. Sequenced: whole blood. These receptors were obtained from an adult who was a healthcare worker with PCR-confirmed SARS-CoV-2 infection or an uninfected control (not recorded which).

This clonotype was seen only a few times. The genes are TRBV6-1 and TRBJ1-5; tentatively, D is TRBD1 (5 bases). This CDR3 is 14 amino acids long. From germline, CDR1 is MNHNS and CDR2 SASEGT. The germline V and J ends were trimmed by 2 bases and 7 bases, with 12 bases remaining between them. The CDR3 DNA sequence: TGTGCCAGCAGTGAAAGGGCAGGGAACCAGCCCCAGCATTTT. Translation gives CASSERAGNQPQHF.

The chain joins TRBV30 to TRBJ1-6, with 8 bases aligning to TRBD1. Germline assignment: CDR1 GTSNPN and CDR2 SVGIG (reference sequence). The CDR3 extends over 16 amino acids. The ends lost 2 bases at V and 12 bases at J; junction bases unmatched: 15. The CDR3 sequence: CAWSFGQGKRKGPLHF. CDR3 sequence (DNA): TGTGCCTGGAGTTTCGGACAGGGAAAGCGAAAGGGACCCCTCCACTTT. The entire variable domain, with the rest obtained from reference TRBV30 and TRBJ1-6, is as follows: SQTIHQWPATLVQPVGSPLSLECTVEGTSNPNLYWYRQAAGRGLQLLFYSVGIGQISSEVPQNLSASRPQDRQFILSSKKLLLSDSGFYLCAWSFGQGKRKGPLHFGNGTRLTVT.

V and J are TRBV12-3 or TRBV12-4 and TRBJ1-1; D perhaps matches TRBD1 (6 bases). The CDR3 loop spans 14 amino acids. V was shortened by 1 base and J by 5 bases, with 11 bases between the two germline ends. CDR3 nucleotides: TGTGCCAGCAGTTTAGAGGCCCAGGGGACTGAAGCTTTCTTT. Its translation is CASSLEAQGTEAFF.

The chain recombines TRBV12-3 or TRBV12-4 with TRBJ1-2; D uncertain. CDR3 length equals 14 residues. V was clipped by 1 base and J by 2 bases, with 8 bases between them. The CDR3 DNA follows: TGTGCCAGCAGTTTAGTCGGCAGGAACTATGGCTACACCTTC. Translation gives CASSLVGRNYGYTF.

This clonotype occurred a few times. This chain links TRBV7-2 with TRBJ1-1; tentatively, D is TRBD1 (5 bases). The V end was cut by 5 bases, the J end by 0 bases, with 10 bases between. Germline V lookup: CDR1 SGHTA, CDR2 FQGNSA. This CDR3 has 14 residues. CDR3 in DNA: TGTGCCAGCAGCCAAACACAGGTGAACACTGAAGCTTTCTTT. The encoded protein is CASSQTQVNTEAFF. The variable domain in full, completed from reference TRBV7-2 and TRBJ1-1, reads GAGVSQSPSNKVTEKGKDVELRCDPISGHTALYWYRQSLGQGLEFLIYFQGNSAPDKSGLPSDRFSAERTGGSVSTLTIQRTQQEDSAVYLCASSQTQVNTEAFFGQGTRLTVV.

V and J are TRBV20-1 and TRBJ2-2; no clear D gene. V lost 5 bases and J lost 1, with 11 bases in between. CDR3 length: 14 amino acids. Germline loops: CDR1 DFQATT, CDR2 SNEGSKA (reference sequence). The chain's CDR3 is CSADGPLNTGELFF. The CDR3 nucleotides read TGCAGTGCTGATGGACCGTTGAACACCGGGGAGCTGTTTTTT.

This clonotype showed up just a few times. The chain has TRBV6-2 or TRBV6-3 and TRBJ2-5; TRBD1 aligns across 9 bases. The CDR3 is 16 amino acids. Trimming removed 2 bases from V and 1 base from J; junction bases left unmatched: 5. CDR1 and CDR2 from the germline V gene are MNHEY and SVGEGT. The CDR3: CASSYAPGQGQETQYF. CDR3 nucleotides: TGTGCCAGCAGTTACGCGCCGGGACAGGGCCAAGAGACCCAGTACTTC.

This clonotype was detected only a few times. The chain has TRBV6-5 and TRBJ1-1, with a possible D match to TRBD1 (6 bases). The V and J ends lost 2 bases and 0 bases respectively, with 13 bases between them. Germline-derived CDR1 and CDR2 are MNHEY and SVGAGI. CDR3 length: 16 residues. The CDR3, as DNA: TGTGCCAGCAGTTACGGGCAGGGGAAAATGAACACTGAAGCTTTCTTT. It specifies CASSYGQGKMNTEAFF.

The CDR3 region is CASSSDRALNEKLFF. For the CDR3, the DNA is TGTGCCAGCAGTAGCGACAGGGCCCTGAATGAAAAACTGTTTTTT. V usage is TRBV6-5 and J usage is TRBJ1-4; 7 nucleotides align to TRBD1. V was pared by 5 bases and J by 5 bases, with 8 bases of the junction left unmatched. The CDR3 length is 15 residues. CDR1 is MNHEY, CDR2 SVGAGI, per germline.

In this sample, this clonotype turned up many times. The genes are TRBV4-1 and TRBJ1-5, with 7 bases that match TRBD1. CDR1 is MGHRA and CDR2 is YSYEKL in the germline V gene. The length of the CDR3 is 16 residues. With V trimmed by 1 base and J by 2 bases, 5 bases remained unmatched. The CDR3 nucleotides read TGCGCCAGCAGCCAAGGGTCCACAGGGGGCAATCAGCCCCAGCATTTT. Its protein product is CASSQGSTGGNQPQHF.

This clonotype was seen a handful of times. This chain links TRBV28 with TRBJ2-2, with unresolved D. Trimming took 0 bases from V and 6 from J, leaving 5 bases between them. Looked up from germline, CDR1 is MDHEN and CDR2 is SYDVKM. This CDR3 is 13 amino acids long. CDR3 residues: CASSLWGAGELFF. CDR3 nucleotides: TGTGCCAGCAGTTTATGGGGCGCCGGGGAGCTGTTTTTT.

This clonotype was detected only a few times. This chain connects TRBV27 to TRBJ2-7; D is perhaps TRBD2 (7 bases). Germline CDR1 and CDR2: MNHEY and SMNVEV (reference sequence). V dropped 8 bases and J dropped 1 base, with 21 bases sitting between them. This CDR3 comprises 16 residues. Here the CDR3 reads CASQLGGGYPSYEQYF. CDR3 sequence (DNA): TGTGCCAGCCAACTCGGCGGGGGCTACCCTTCCTACGAGCAGTACTTC.

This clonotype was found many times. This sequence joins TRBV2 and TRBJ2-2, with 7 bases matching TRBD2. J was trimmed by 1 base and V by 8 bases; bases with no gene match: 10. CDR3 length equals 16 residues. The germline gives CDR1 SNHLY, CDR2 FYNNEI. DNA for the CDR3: TGTGCCAGCCAGCCTCGGCAGCGGGGGAACACCGGGGAGCTGTTTTTT. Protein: CASQPRQRGNTGELFF.